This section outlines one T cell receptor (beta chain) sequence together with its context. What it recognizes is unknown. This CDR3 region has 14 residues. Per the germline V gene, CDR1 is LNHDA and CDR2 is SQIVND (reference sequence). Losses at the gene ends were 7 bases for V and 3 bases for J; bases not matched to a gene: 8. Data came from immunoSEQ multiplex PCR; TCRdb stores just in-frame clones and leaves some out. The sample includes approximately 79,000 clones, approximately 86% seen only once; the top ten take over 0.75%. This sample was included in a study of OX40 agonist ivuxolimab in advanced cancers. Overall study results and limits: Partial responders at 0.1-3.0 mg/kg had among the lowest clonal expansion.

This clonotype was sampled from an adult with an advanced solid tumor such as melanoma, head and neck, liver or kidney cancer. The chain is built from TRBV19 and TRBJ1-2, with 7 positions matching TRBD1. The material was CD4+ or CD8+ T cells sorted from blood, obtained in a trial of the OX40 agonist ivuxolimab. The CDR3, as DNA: TGTGCCAGTACCAAGTCCGGGACAGACTATGGCTACACCTTC. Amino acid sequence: CASTKSGTDYGYTF.